This is a list of T cell receptor beta chains from one sample in a study of T cells after yellow fever vaccination. TCRdb recomputed calls from the 5' RACE reads with MiXCR, one row per CDR3 protein. This sample has 300,000 to 350,000 distinct CDR3 sequences, with 4% found just once. Sequencing was performed on PBMCs, taken 5 days after the yellow fever booster vaccination. The source is a man aged 18 to 29 who received the YFV17D yellow fever vaccine. The CDR3 runs from the conserved cysteine through the conserved F or W. D genes are given only for firm matches. Rows give clone size only sometimes, using once, few, many, or a class for an expanded clone.

d_gene,j_gene,v_gene,abundance,CDR3aa,CDR3nt
.,TRBJ2-5,TRBV4-1,.,CASSQASIGETQYF,TGCGCCAGCAGCCAGGCGTCGATTGGGGAGACCCAGTACTTC
.,TRBJ2-7,TRBV6-5,many,CASSSLWGAIPPYEQYF,TGTGCCAGCAGTTCCCTGTGGGGGGCTATACCCCCCTACGAGCAGTACTTC
TRBD2,TRBJ2-3,TRBV7-9,.,CASSLRSGGTDTQYF,TGTGCCAGCAGCTTGCGTAGCGGGGGCACAGATACGCAGTATTTT
TRBD2,TRBJ2-5,TRBV5-1,.,CASSLGRGGDQETQYF,TGCGCCAGCAGCTTGGGGCGCGGGGGGGACCAAGAGACCCAGTACTTC
TRBD2,TRBJ2-7,TRBV18,.,CASSPTGLAGGPPYEQYF,TGTGCCAGCTCACCAACGGGACTAGCGGGGGGGCCCCCCTACGAGCAGTACTTC
TRBD1,TRBJ1-1,TRBV7-6,.,CASSSRQGGSLIPNTEAFF,TGTGCCAGCAGCTCCCGACAGGGAGGTTCGTTGATTCCGAACACTGAAGCTTTCTTT
.,TRBJ1-4,TRBV15,few,CATSRVTGPSNEKLFF,TGTGCCACCAGCAGGGTGACGGGGCCATCTAATGAAAAACTGTTTTTT
.,TRBJ2-5,TRBV4-3,.,CASSQGRWGEETQYF,TGCGCCAGCAGCCAAGGGCGGTGGGGGGAAGAGACCCAGTACTTC
TRBD2,TRBJ2-5,TRBV12-5,few,CASGLGLAGERGETQYF,TGTGCTAGTGGTTTGGGACTCGCGGGGGAGCGGGGAGAGACCCAGTACTTC
TRBD2,TRBJ2-1,TRBV11-2,many,CASSLEVGLAGPYNEQFF,TGTGCCAGCAGCTTAGAGGTCGGGCTAGCGGGGCCCTACAATGAGCAGTTCTTC
TRBD1,TRBJ2-7,TRBV19,once,CASSTLFGTGSHEQYF,TGTGCCAGTAGTACTCTTTTTGGGACAGGTTCTCACGAGCAGTACTTC
TRBD2,TRBJ2-5,TRBV7-9,.,CASSLTTSGEETQYF,TGTGCCAGCAGCCTGACGACTAGCGGCGAGGAGACCCAGTACTTC
.,TRBJ2-2,TRBV7-8,many,CASSLALGAGELFF,TGTGCCAGCAGCTTAGCGCTAGGTGCCGGGGAGCTGTTTTTT
TRBD2,TRBJ2-1,TRBV12-3/TRBV12-4,.,CASSPGTRAAVEQFF,TGTGCCAGCAGTCCCGGGACTAGGGCCGCAGTAGAGCAGTTCTTC
.,TRBJ1-1,TRBV20-1,.,CSTDRQMNTEAFF,TGCAGTACCGACAGGCAGATGAACACTGAAGCTTTCTTT
.,TRBJ1-1,TRBV12-3/TRBV12-4,many,CASSDQTWNTEAFF,TGTGCCAGCAGTGACCAGACTTGGAACACTGAAGCTTTCTTT
TRBD1,TRBJ1-5,TRBV20-1,many,CSASPGTGGYQPQHF,TGCAGTGCTAGTCCCGGGACAGGAGGATATCAGCCCCAGCATTTT
.,TRBJ1-6,TRBV12-3/TRBV12-4,few,CASSFRGFGSPLHF,TGTGCCAGCAGTTTCCGGGGTTTTGGTTCACCCCTCCACTTT
.,TRBJ1-5,TRBV5-5,many,CASSLDGVGQGQPQHF,TGTGCCAGCAGCTTGGATGGCGTCGGCCAGGGCCAGCCCCAGCATTTT
.,TRBJ1-1,TRBV7-8,few,CASSLVVFGASGTEAFF,TGTGCCAGCAGCTTAGTAGTGTTCGGGGCAAGTGGGACTGAAGCTTTCTTT
.,TRBJ1-2,TRBV20-1,.,CSVNPGSDYGYTF,TGCAGTGTAAACCCAGGGAGTGACTATGGCTACACCTTC
.,TRBJ1-6,TRBV29-1,many,CSVEVAGGSPLHF,TGCAGCGTTGAGGTCGCCGGGGGTTCACCCCTCCACTTT
.,TRBJ1-2,TRBV10-3,.,CAIRDDRIGYTF,TGTGCCATCAGGGATGACAGGATTGGCTACACCTTC
.,TRBJ1-2,TRBV24-1,.,CATSDSGINYGYTF,TGTGCCACCAGTGACTCAGGGATCAACTATGGCTACACCTTC